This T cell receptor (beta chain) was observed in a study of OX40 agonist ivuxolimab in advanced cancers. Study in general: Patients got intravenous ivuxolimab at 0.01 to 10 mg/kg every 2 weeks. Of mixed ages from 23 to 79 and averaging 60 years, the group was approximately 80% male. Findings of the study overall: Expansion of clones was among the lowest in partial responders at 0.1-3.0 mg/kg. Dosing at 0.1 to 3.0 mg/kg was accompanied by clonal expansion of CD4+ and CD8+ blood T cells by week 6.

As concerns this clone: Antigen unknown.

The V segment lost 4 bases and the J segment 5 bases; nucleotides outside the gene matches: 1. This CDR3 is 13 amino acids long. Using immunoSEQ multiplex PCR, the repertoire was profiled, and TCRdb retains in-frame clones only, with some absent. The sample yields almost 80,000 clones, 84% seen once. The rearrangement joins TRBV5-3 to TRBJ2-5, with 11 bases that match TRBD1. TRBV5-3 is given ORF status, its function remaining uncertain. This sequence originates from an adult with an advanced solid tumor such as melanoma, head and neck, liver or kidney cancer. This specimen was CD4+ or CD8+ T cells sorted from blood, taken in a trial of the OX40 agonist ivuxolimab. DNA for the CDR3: TGTGCCAGAAGCCGGACAGGGGGCGAGACCCAGTACTTC. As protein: CARSRTGGETQYF.